This T cell receptor beta chain was captured in a study of blood T cell repertoires in COVID-19. The repertoire was sequenced with immunoSEQ multiplex PCR; TCRdb's copy has only in-frame clones and lacks some. The data contain tens of thousands of clones, 60% to 85% of them singletons. CDR1 is SGHDN, CDR2 FVKESK, per germline. The CDR3 is 15 residues long. After removal of 4 bases from V and 7 bases from J, the junction contained 3 bases not matched to a gene. The V call is TRBV14, the J call TRBJ2-3; TRBD2 matches at 15 bases. Material for sequencing was peripheral blood. The source is a human donor in a cohort sampled during active COVID-19. The CDR3 nucleotides read TGTGCCAGCAGCCTCGGGACTAGCGGGGGGTATACGCAGTATTTT. It specifies CASSLGTSGGYTQYF. Drawing the rest from reference TRBV14 and TRBJ2-3, the complete variable domain is EAGVTQFPSHSVIEKGQTVTLRCDPISGHDNLYWYRRVMGKEIKFLLHFVKESKQDESGMPNNRFLAERTGGTYSTLKVQPAELEDSGVYFCASSLGTSGGYTQYFGPGTRLTVL.